This T cell receptor (beta chain) was sequenced for a study of blood T cell repertoires in COVID-19 (dated by TCRdb to about 2020). Study-level background: Samples from collaborators originated in the United States, Italy and Spain and spanned both the acute and convalescent phases of COVID-19. Where HLA class I and class II types were available, the types were taken from metadata supplied by the sample provider, not from assay-based typing. The repertoires were made available in a free public database intended to serve as a resource for research on the immune response to SARS-CoV-2. Samples were obtained from the ongoing ImmuneRACE study (first 160 participants) and from over 1,000 subjects provided by 6 global collaborators. The material from the prospective study consisted of cDNA or gDNA derived from T cells, B-cell-depleted T cells, or PBMCs. The sample metadata nearly always contained a de-identified subject ID, COVID-19 status, age in years and sex. The dataset comprised deeply sampled blood TCRbeta repertoires from subjects exposed to, actively infected with, or recovered from COVID-19. Study-wide findings and limitations: The quantity of clinical and demographic metadata differed by source and by participant and was supplied without curation.

TCRbeta CDR3 regions were amplified from genomic DNA by means of the immunoSEQ Assay, a bias-controlled multiplex PCR. The source study handled its data this way. The number of nucleated cells in each sample was estimated from the amplification of reference gene primers within the assay. Sequence reads were collapsed and filtered to measure the absolute abundance of every unique TCRbeta CDR3 rearrangement. For each sample, productive Simpson clonality was calculated by taking the square root of Simpson's diversity index across productive rearrangements. TCRdb obtained this table from immuneACCESS and retained in-frame rearrangements with V and J assigned. These tables miss some clones; where compared with another copy, unresolved V genes account for less than half of the shortfall, and the remainder is unexplained. The V and J calls and clone size are taken from that table; D and trimming were inferred from the DNA. In all, the sample holds more than 200,000 clones, and approximately 82% of those were seen once. Of the sample, over 1.2% falls within the top ten clones.

A few counts support this clone. Its target antigen remains unknown. The input lacks base qualities; no much larger clone sits a single base away. Samples from volunteer blood donors who had recovered from COVID-19 were contributed by a second Seattle source. The collaborating institutions used their own protocols to collect whole blood in K2EDTA tubes. For TCRbeta analysis, collaborator samples were shipped as frozen whole blood, as isolated PBMCs, or as DNA extracted from either sample type. Per the germline V gene, WSHSY is the CDR1 and SAAADI is the CDR2. V is pruned by 5 bases and J by 6 bases, leaving 9 bases of the junction without a gene match. From its cysteine to its phenylalanine, the CDR3 spans 15 amino acids. The entry retains the CDR3 DNA only, 45 bases that are in frame from base 1.

The sample was peripheral blood. The chain links TRBV10-2 with TRBJ1-5, with 8 bases in between that match TRBD1. The sequence was obtained from a woman between 35 and 50 years old who had recovered from COVID-19. The CDR3 reads CASSPAGGFGQPQHF. The DNA is as follows: TGCGCCAGCAGTCCGGCAGGGGGCTTTGGTCAGCCCCAGCATTTT.